The rows below give T cell receptor beta chains drawn from one sample of a study of blood T cell repertoires in COVID-19. Generated by immunoSEQ multiplex PCR, the TCRdb table keeps only in-frame clones and is missing some. The data contain over 200,000 clones, approximately 90% of them seen just once; the ten biggest clones take up over 2%. Sequenced material: peripheral blood. These receptors were taken from a man aged 30 to 39 who had recovered from COVID-19. CDR3s include the opening cysteine and the closing phenylalanine or tryptophan. The D gene is left open where the match is weak. Rows may omit the clone size; those that give it use once, few, many or a size class.

V gene	D gene	J gene	clone size	CDR3 protein	CDR3 DNA
TRBV7-6	TRBD1	TRBJ2-7	-	CASSFISGQGVNYEQYF	TGTGCCAGCAGCTTCATTTCCGGACAGGGCGTTAACTACGAGCAGTACTTC
TRBV4-2	TRBD2	TRBJ2-5	-	CASSPYAGGETQYF	TGTGCCAGCAGCCCCTACGCGGGGGGAGAGACCCAGTACTTC
TRBV7-6	TRBD1	TRBJ2-7	-	CASSLAVTGGYEQYF	TGTGCCAGCAGCTTAGCGGTAACAGGGGGCTACGAGCAGTACTTC
TRBV13	TRBD2	TRBJ2-2	-	CASSPLAGGNTGELFF	TGTGCCAGCAGCCCCTTAGCGGGGGGGAACACCGGGGAGCTGTTTTTT
TRBV18	-	TRBJ2-1	once	CASSPPKGDPSNEQFF	TGTGCCAGCTCACCACCGAAGGGGGACCCTAGCAATGAGCAGTTCTTC
TRBV10-1	-	TRBJ1-1	-	CASSGAIQGEAFF	TGCGCCAGCAGTGGGGCAATCCAGGGGGAAGCTTTCTTT
TRBV19	TRBD1	TRBJ1-5	once	CASSKGTASIVNQPQHF	TGTGCCAGTAGTAAAGGGACAGCCTCAATAGTTAATCAGCCCCAGCATTTT
TRBV7-8	TRBD1	TRBJ1-6	-	CASRFAGTGAGQNSPLHF	TGTGCCAGCAGGTTCGCAGGGACAGGGGCAGGTCAAAATTCACCCCTCCACTTT
TRBV10-1	-	TRBJ1-1	-	CASSEFRGMNTEAFF	TGCGCCAGCAGTGAATTTAGGGGAATGAACACTGAAGCTTTCTTT
TRBV19	-	TRBJ2-2	-	CASSSTFRGPGELFF	TGTGCCAGTAGTTCGACGTTTCGGGGTCCCGGGGAGCTGTTTTTT
TRBV19	-	TRBJ2-2	-	CASKIASGATGELFF	TGTGCCAGTAAAATCGCCTCAGGGGCTACCGGGGAGCTGTTTTTT
TRBV6-5	-	TRBJ1-2	-	CRRADSISYGYTF	TGTCGCCGAGCGGACAGTATCAGCTATGGCTACACCTTC
TRBV19	TRBD1	TRBJ2-7	-	CASSTDRGAYEQYF	TGTGCCAGTAGTACGGACAGGGGCGCCTACGAGCAGTACTTC
TRBV25-1	-	TRBJ1-1	once	CASSEQKTALNTEAFF	TGTGCCAGCAGTGAACAGAAGACAGCTCTGAACACTGAAGCTTTCTTT
TRBV13	TRBD1	TRBJ1-4	-	CASSLVGTGREKLFF	TGTGCCAGCAGCTTAGTAGGGACAGGGCGAGAAAAACTGTTTTTT
TRBV12-3/TRBV12-4	TRBD1	TRBJ1-2	-	CASGSEGAYGYTF	TGTGCCAGCGGATCCGAGGGGGCTTATGGCTACACCTTC